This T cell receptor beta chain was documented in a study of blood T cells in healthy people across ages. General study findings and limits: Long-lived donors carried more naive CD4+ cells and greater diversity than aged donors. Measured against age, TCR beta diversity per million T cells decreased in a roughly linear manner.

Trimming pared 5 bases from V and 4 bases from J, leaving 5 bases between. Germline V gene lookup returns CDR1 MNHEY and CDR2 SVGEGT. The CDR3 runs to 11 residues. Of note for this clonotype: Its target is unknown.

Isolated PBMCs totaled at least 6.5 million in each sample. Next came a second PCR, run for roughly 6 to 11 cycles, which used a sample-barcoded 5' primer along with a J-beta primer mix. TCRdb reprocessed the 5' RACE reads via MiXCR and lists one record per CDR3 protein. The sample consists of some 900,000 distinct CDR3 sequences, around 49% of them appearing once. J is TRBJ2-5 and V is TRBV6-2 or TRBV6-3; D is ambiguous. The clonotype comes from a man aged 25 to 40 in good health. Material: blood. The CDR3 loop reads CASSATETQYF. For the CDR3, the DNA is TGTGCCAGCAGTGCGACAGAGACCCAGTACTTC.